What follows is one T cell receptor (beta chain) and its context. V was clipped by 6 bases and J by 5 bases, with 7 bases between them. Germline V gene sequence: CDR1 SQVTM, CDR2 ANQGSEA. This CDR3 spans 10 amino acids. Gene-specific TRAV and TRBV primers were used for first-strand cDNA, covering alpha and beta chains. The authors amplified TCRs for about 18 PCR cycles with a constant-region primer and a V-primer adapter. From the reads, TCRdb called clonotypes with MiXCR, one entry per CDR3 protein. The data contain 64,000 or so distinct CDR3 sequences, around 30% of them singletons. The entry originates in a study of low-dose radiotherapy and immunotherapy resistance in tumors. About the study: Treatment of Cohort 1 consisted of 0.5 Gy per fraction every 2 weeks, adding up to 6.5 Gy. A dose of 300 mg of oral aspirin was taken by patients daily for four cycles from cycle 1 day 1.

Time point here: before trial treatment. Treatment of the donors consisted of nivolumab and ipilimumab (plus aspirin, low-dose cyclophosphamide and low-dose radiotherapy). The sequences come from PBMCs, collected before treatment. The origin of this receptor is a female donor with ovarian cancer. This chain connects TRBV29-1 to TRBJ1-1; the D gene is possibly TRBD1 (5 bases). The DNA for the CDR3 is TGCAGCGTGGGGGAAACTGAAGCTTTCTTT. Amino acids: CSVGETEAFF.